The 29 T cell receptor beta chains in this list originate from one sample, sequenced in a study of naive and memory T cell subsets. The library had UMIs added by 3' ligation of an oligonucleotide to TCR cDNA. The SP2 primer and nested alpha and beta constant region primers amplified ligated cDNA in four rounds. TCRdb reprocessed the 5' RACE reads with MiXCR, giving one entry per CDR3 protein. Here the sample spans over 45,000 distinct CDR3 sequences, roughly 7.5% being singletons. All receptors come from a female donor in good health.

The CDR3 DNA is TGTGCCAGCAGATCCCCCCCGAGCGAGCAGTTCTTC. It is translated as CASRSPPSEQFF. V is TRBV6-1 and J is TRBJ2-1, with D unresolved. This CDR3 comprises 12 residues. V gave up 6 bases and J gave up 10 bases, with 13 bases separating them. Looked up from germline, CDR1 is MNHNS and CDR2 is SASEGT.

In its sample, this clonotype was seen many times. The chain is built from TRBV4-3 and TRBJ1-2; no firm D call. The V end lost 0 bases, the J end lost 5 bases, and 10 bases lay between the germline ends. Germline V gene lookup returns CDR1 LGHNA and CDR2 YSLEER. The CDR3 totals 14 residues. The CDR3 sequence: CASSQEKSSYGYTF. The CDR3 nucleotides read TGCGCCAGCAGCCAAGAAAAAAGTTCGTATGGCTACACCTTC.

The V call is TRBV9, the J call TRBJ2-3, with D possibly being TRBD1 or TRBD2 (5 bases each). This CDR3 is built from 14 residues. Trimming removed 0 bases from V and 4 bases from J, with 9 bases in between. Germline V CDR1 and CDR2: SGDLS, YYNGEE. The CDR3 nucleotides read TGTGCCAGCAGCGTAGCGGGACGGGCAGATACGCAGTATTTT. Translation gives CASSVAGRADTQYF.

This rearrangement joins TRBV29-1 to TRBJ2-4, with 7 positions matching TRBD1. Trimming removed 5 bases from V and 2 bases from J; junction bases left unmatched: 9. Looked up from germline, CDR1 is SQVTM and CDR2 is ANQGSEA. This CDR3 has 15 amino acids. In nucleotides, the CDR3 is TGCAGCGTTTCTGGGACAGACGACACCAAAAACATTCAGTACTTC. Amino acids: CSVSGTDDTKNIQYF.

At least ten counts were recorded for this clonotype. This sequence joins TRBV4-2 and TRBJ1-2; D unclear. The CDR3 runs 11 residues. Per the germline V gene, CDR1 is LGHNA and CDR2 is YNFKEQ. Trimming took off 1 base at V and 8 bases at J, with 5 bases between the two ends. CDR3 coding DNA: TGTGCCAGCAGCCAAGTAGGCGGCTACACCTTC. Its translation is CASSQVGGYTF.

This clonotype was counted a few times. The chain joins TRBV7-8 to TRBJ1-6; 7 bases are shared with TRBD1. Germline loops: CDR1 SGHVS, CDR2 FQNEAQ. V shed 1 base, J shed 6 bases, and the junction held 6 bases outside the gene matches. The CDR3 is 16 amino acids. The CDR3 DNA is TGTGCCAGCAGCTTAGTTCTACAGGGGCGTAATTCACCCCTCCACTTT. Translating it yields CASSLVLQGRNSPLHF.

In its sample, this clonotype was seen many times. The J gene is TRBJ1-5, the V gene TRBV20-1, with a weak D call TRBD1 (6 bases). The CDR3 is 14 residues long. The germline gives CDR1 DFQATT, CDR2 SNEGSKA (reference sequence). The V and J ends lost 6 bases and 3 bases respectively, with 15 bases between them. CDR3 in DNA: TGCAGTGCCCCTACGACAGGCCACAATCAGCCCCAGCATTTT. Encoded protein: CSAPTTGHNQPQHF.

This clonotype has ten or more counts. The CDR3 region is CASCRVNSPLHF. The CDR3 coding sequence is TGTGCCAGCTGCAGGGTAAATTCACCCCTCCACTTT. V usage is TRBV18 and J usage is TRBJ1-6; D is possibly TRBD1 (5 bases). This CDR3 contains 12 residues. Germline V gives CDR1 KGHSH, CDR2 LQKENI. The V end lost 7 bases, the J end lost 7 bases, and 8 bases lay between the germline ends.

The V call is TRBV6-5, the J call TRBJ2-1, with D perhaps TRBD2 (5 bases). V lost 6 bases and J 2 bases, leaving 11 bases between the germline ends. The germline V gene encodes CDR1 MNHEY and CDR2 SVGAGI. This CDR3 has 14 residues. CDR3 nucleotide sequence: TGTGCCAGCAGCCTAGCAGCAGCCTACAATGAGCAGTTCTTC. Protein sequence: CASSLAAAYNEQFF.

At least ten counts were recorded for this clonotype. The chain has TRBV3-1 and TRBJ2-5; D possibly corresponds to TRBD1 (5 bases). The V end was cut by 2 bases, the J end by 2 bases, with 9 bases between. Looked up from germline, CDR1 is LGHDT and CDR2 is YNNKEL (reference sequence). The CDR3 runs 14 residues. CDR3 sequence: CASSQLRGQETQYF. The CDR3 nucleotides read TGTGCCAGCAGCCAACTAAGGGGTCAAGAGACCCAGTACTTC.

This clonotype showed up many times. The CDR3 DNA reads TGCAGTGCTAGCCGCGGGGATTTGAACACTGAAGCTTTCTTT. Its translation: CSASRGDLNTEAFF. This chain joins TRBV20-1 and TRBJ1-1; the D is unclear. V was clipped by 3 bases and J by 0 bases, with 11 bases between them. The germline V gene encodes CDR1 DFQATT and CDR2 SNEGSKA (reference sequence). The CDR3 is 14 residues long.

The chain couples TRBV6-2 or TRBV6-3 to TRBJ2-5; weak D call: TRBD1 (6 bases). CDR3 length equals 13 residues. The germline V gene encodes CDR1 MNHEY and CDR2 SVGEGT. V lost 6 bases and J 1 base, leaving 9 bases between the germline ends. The CDR3 DNA follows: TGTGCCAGCAGAGGACAGCTCCAAGAGACCCAGTACTTC. It specifies CASRGQLQETQYF.

There are many counts of this clonotype. The rearrangement uses TRBV29-1 and TRBJ1-1; D is ambiguous. Trimming pared 5 bases from V and 4 bases from J, leaving 8 bases between. CDR1 and CDR2 from the germline V gene are SQVTM and ANQGSEA. This CDR3 contains 11 residues. This CDR3 reads CSVYRTTEAFF. The CDR3 DNA reads TGCAGCGTTTATCGTACCACTGAAGCTTTCTTT.

The chain recombines TRBV19 with TRBJ1-2, with D maybe TRBD1 (5 bases). The CDR3 runs 17 residues. Trimming removed 4 bases from V and 2 bases from J, with 20 bases in between. Per germline, CDR1 LNHDA and CDR2 SQIVND (reference sequence). Here the CDR3 reads CASSSQLGQKGNYGYTF. The DNA of the CDR3 is TGTGCCAGTAGTAGCCAGCTGGGGCAAAAAGGCAACTATGGCTACACCTTC.

Only a few counts were recorded for this clonotype. The genes are TRBV7-8 and TRBJ2-3; no definite D call. The CDR3 is 13 residues long. Germline assignment: CDR1 SGHVS and CDR2 FQNEAQ. V lost 4 bases, J lost 2 bases, and 7 bases lay in between. CDR3 sequence (DNA): TGTGCCAGCAGCTCCCAAAACACAGATACGCAGTATTTT. Translated, it gives CASSSQNTDTQYF.

This clonotype has only a few counts. CDR3 region: CASSYSRLAGGEASTDTQYF. The CDR3 nucleotides read TGTGCCAGCAGTTACTCGAGACTAGCGGGGGGAGAAGCTAGCACAGATACGCAGTATTTT. The rearrangement links TRBV6-6 to TRBJ2-3; TRBD2 matches at 13 bases. The CDR3 spans 20 residues. The V gene's germline CDR1 is MNHNY and CDR2 SVGAGI (reference sequence). The trim removed 0 bases at V and 0 bases at J, leaving 9 bases unmatched.

In this sample, this clonotype turned up a few times. The genes are TRBV29-1 and TRBJ2-3, with TRBD2 identical over 8 bases. Germline V gene data show CDR1 as SQVTM and CDR2 as ANQGSEA. There are 13 residues in the CDR3. The CDR3 bases are TGCAGTACCGGGCGGGGGGAGGGAGATACGCAGTATTTT. Protein sequence: CSTGRGEGDTQYF.

This clonotype was counted ten times or more. V usage is TRBV20-1 and J usage is TRBJ2-7; the D gene is possibly TRBD2 (5 bases). Trimming left V 4 bases short and J 2 bases short, with 12 bases between. Germline CDR1 reads DFQATT; CDR2 reads SNEGSKA (reference sequence). The CDR3 has 13 amino acids. The CDR3 loop reads CSAIWTRTYEQYF. CDR3 sequence (DNA): TGCAGTGCTATTTGGACTCGAACCTACGAGCAGTACTTC.

The rearrangement joins TRBV20-1 to TRBJ2-6; a possible D gene is TRBD2 (5 bases). CDR3 size: 16 residues. The V and J ends lost 5 bases and 0 bases respectively, with 14 bases between them. Germline CDR1 DFQATT, CDR2 SNEGSKA (reference sequence). The CDR3 loop reads CSAENRLTSGANVLTF. CDR3 coding DNA: TGCAGTGCTGAGAATAGACTAACCTCTGGGGCCAACGTCCTGACTTTC.

This clonotype was observed many times. This chain joins TRBV18 and TRBJ1-2; TRBD1 might be the D (6 bases). V lost 1 base and J lost 8, with 11 bases in between. This CDR3 has 13 amino acids. Germline CDR1 is KGHSH and CDR2 is LQKENI. CDR3 protein: CASSPQGVEGYTF. CDR3 coding DNA: TGTGCCAGCTCACCACAGGGGGTTGAGGGCTACACCTTC.

There are many counts of this clonotype. The gene calls are TRBV12-5 and TRBJ2-2, with 7 bases fitting TRBD1. The CDR3 length is 14 residues. Germline V gene lookup returns CDR1 LGHNT and CDR2 FRNRAP. Trimming removed 4 bases from V and 4 bases from J; junction bases left unmatched: 3. CDR3 loop: CASGSGQLTGELFF. The CDR3 DNA sequence: TGTGCTAGTGGTTCGGGACAGCTCACCGGGGAGCTGTTTTTT.

This clonotype was counted between two and nine times. V usage is TRBV19 and J usage is TRBJ2-2; D gene ambiguous. The ends were cut back, 7 bases at V and 6 bases at J, with 18 bases in the middle. Germline V gene lookup returns CDR1 LNHDA and CDR2 SQIVND (reference sequence). The CDR3 has 15 amino acids. This CDR3 is CASKKELSVPGELFF. In nucleotides, the CDR3 is TGTGCCAGTAAGAAGGAACTGAGCGTACCCGGGGAGCTGTTTTTT.

The chain links TRBV5-1 to TRBJ2-7; D tentatively fits TRBD1 or TRBD2 (6 bases each). Per the germline V gene, CDR1 is SGHRS and CDR2 is YFSETQ. Trimming shortened V by 1 base and J by 4 bases, and 15 bases separated the two germline ends. The CDR3 runs to 15 residues. The CDR3 coding sequence is TGCGCCAGCAGCTTGTTAGCAGGGGCGGGATACGAGCAGTACTTC. Amino acids: CASSLLAGAGYEQYF.

V usage is TRBV5-1 and J usage is TRBJ1-6, with D perhaps matching TRBD1 (6 bases). V gave up 1 base and J gave up 6 bases, with 11 bases separating them. Germline V gene data show CDR1 as SGHRS and CDR2 as YFSETQ. The CDR3 runs 15 residues. The CDR3 loop is CASSLLDSTNSPLHF. The CDR3 DNA sequence: TGCGCCAGCAGCTTGTTGGACAGCACTAATTCACCCCTCCACTTT.

This chain joins TRBV6-1 and TRBJ2-7; TRBD1 aligns across 7 bases. The V gene's germline CDR1 is MNHNS and CDR2 SASEGT. The CDR3 is 12 residues long. Trimming removed 10 bases from V and 5 bases from J; junction bases left unmatched: 8. Here the CDR3 reads CATGDRVNEQYF. The DNA for the CDR3 is TGTGCCACCGGAGACAGGGTCAACGAGCAGTACTTC.

This clonotype has a count of ten or more. This chain joins TRBV3-1 and TRBJ2-1; D uncertain. V shed 3 bases and J shed 0 bases, with 9 bases lying between them. Germline-derived CDR1 and CDR2 are LGHDT and YNNKEL (reference sequence). This CDR3 is built from 15 residues. This CDR3 reads CASSHQSYSYNEQFF. CDR3 DNA sequence: TGTGCCAGCAGCCACCAGAGTTACTCCTACAATGAGCAGTTCTTC.

A note on this clonotype: The missing conserved phenylalanine or tryptophan at the end of this CDR3 makes a read error likely. The chain joins TRBV6-5 to TRBJ1-1, with D unclear. V was trimmed by 5 bases and J by 0 bases, leaving 13 bases between them. Germline lookup yields CDR1 MNHEY and CDR2 SVGAGI. The CDR3 has 15 amino acids. The CDR3 here is CASSKHGRLNTEAFL. The CDR3 nucleotides read TGTGCCAGCAGTAAACACGGCCGGCTGAACACTGAAGCTTTCTTA.

This clonotype was seen ten or more times. V is TRBV6-5 and J is TRBJ1-4; D is undetermined. The V gene's germline CDR1 is MNHEY and CDR2 SVGAGI. V was trimmed by 9 bases and J by 0 bases, leaving 14 bases between them. The CDR3 is 15 amino acids. The CDR3 DNA reads TGTGCCAGTCGAAATGGGCCGGCAACTAATGAAAAACTGTTTTTT. Amino acids: CASRNGPATNEKLFF.

This clonotype was counted only a few times. This chain links TRBV29-1 with TRBJ1-2, with TRBD1 identical over 11 bases. Germline lookup yields CDR1 SQVTM and CDR2 ANQGSEA. V was clipped by 0 bases and J by 4 bases; unmatched bases: 7. The CDR3 totals 16 residues. The CDR3 nucleotides read TGCAGCGTTGAAGATGGGGGGACAGGGGGTTTCTATGGCTACACCTTC. Its protein product is CSVEDGGTGGFYGYTF.